The following is a T cell receptor (beta chain) sequence with its context. The sample is drawn from a study of glioma-infiltrating T cells after dendritic cell vaccination. The wider study: Samples are from glioblastoma patients in Phase I and II dendritic cell vaccine trials.

Germline CDR1 MNHEY, CDR2 SMNVEV (reference sequence). This CDR3 has 16 amino acids. Trimming removed 4 bases at V and 5 bases at J, with 17 bases between. Input was approximately 2.2 ug genomic DNA, or all available if less. Amplification used 60 V beta primers and 13 J beta primers. Produced via immunoSEQ multiplex PCR; TCRdb's table is partial and in-frame only. The repertoire holds 50,000 to 60,000 clones, roughly four fifths seen once, with roughly 14% in the top ten. Time point denoted: after dendritic cell vaccination, including at tumor progression/relapse. Patients had residual fresh-frozen tumor tissue and more than two years of survival data.

V and J are TRBV27 and TRBJ2-2, with D possibly being TRBD2 (7 bases). This receptor was obtained from a human donor with glioblastoma. The material sequenced was blood, taken after dendritic cell vaccination. The CDR3 sequence: CASSSPTRGGTGELFF. The CDR3 coding sequence is TGTGCCAGCAGTTCACCCACAAGGGGGGGTACCGGGGAGCTGTTTTTT.